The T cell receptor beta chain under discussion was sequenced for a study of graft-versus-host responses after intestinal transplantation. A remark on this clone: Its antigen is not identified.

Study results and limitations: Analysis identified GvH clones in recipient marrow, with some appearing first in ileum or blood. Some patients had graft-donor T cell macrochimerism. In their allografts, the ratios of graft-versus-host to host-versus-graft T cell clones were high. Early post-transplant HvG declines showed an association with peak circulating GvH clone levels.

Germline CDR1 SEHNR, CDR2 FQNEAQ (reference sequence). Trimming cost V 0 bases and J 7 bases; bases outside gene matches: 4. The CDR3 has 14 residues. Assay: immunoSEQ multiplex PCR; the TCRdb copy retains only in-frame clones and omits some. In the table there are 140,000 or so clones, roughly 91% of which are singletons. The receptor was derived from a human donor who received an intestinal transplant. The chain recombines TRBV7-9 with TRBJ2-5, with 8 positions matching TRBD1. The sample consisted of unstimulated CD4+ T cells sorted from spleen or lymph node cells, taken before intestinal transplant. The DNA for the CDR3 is TGTGCCAGCAGCTTAGCGGGACAGGCAGCGACCCAGTACTTC. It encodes CASSLAGQAATQYF.